Listed below are T cell receptor beta chains from one sample, sequenced in a study of T cell repertoires in cytomegalovirus infection. For these TCRs, the target antigens are not known. TCRdb reprocessed the reads with MiXCR, giving one entry per CDR3 protein. The table includes 400,000 to 600,000 distinct CDR3 sequences, approximately 40% detected once. Source: cultured PBMCs, taken from culture after CMV antigen stimulation. These TCRs come from a human donor in good health (CMV status not recorded). Some clones in this sample may be carry-over from other donors' samples. Each CDR3 is given with its conserved first and last residue. D genes are given only for firm matches. Clone size appears in some rows only: once, few, many, or a class for an expanded clone.

TGTGCCAGCTCACCAAGTGACGGAGGAAACACCATATATTTT,CASSPSDGGNTIYF,NA,TRBJ1-3,14,TRBV18,once
TGTGCCAGCAGTGACAGTTCGGGATATGATTCACCCCTCCACTTT,CASSDSSGYDSPLHF,NA,TRBJ1-6,15,TRBV28,NA
TGTGCCAGCAGCTTATGGTGGGGGGCGGGACAGCCCCAGCATTTT,CASSLWWGAGQPQHF,NA,TRBJ1-5,15,TRBV7-2,few
TGTGCCAGCACACCGAGCGGCTCGTACAATGAGCAGTTCTTC,CASTPSGSYNEQFF,NA,TRBJ2-1,14,TRBV12-3/TRBV12-4,few
TGTGCCAGCAGTTACCGGCTAGCGGAGACCCAGTACTTC,CASSYRLAETQYF,NA,TRBJ2-5,13,TRBV6-5,NA
TGTGCCAGCAGCTCAACCCGGACAGGGTTGGGCTATGGCTACACCTTC,CASSSTRTGLGYGYTF,TRBD1,TRBJ1-2,16,TRBV5-6,NA
TGTGCCAGCAGCTCAGGGCGTAGGGACTATGGCTACACCTTC,CASSSGRRDYGYTF,NA,TRBJ1-2,14,TRBV7-2,few
TGTGCCAGCAGCCGTCTACAGGAAGCTTTCTTT,CASSRLQEAFF,NA,TRBJ1-1,11,TRBV7-9,many
TGTGCCAGCAGTTACGGGCAGGGTGGAGATACGCAGTATTTT,CASSYGQGGDTQYF,NA,TRBJ2-3,14,TRBV6-5,NA
TGCAGTGCTAGCGGTAGCGAAGAGAAGTACCAAGAGACCCAGTACTTC,CSASGSEEKYQETQYF,NA,TRBJ2-5,16,TRBV20-1,NA
TGCGCCAGCAGCCGGGAGGCCGCGTCACCAAGGGCAGATACGCAGTATTTT,CASSREAASPRADTQYF,NA,TRBJ2-3,17,TRBV4-1,NA
TGTGCCAGCAGCCTCGGGCCGGGAGGCACTGAAGCTTTCTTT,CASSLGPGGTEAFF,NA,TRBJ1-1,14,TRBV7-2,many
TGTGCCAGCAGCCCTGCCGGGGTAGCGGGGCAAAGACAGTACTTC,CASSPAGVAGQRQYF,TRBD2,TRBJ2-7,15,TRBV7-2,few
TGTGCCAGCAGTGAAATAGGAGGGAGTTGGACAGATACGCAGTATTTT,CASSEIGGSWTDTQYF,NA,TRBJ2-3,16,TRBV6-1,few
TGCGCCAGCAGCCAAGATCTCCCGGGGGGGGGCGAGCAGTACTTC,CASSQDLPGGGEQYF,TRBD2,TRBJ2-7,15,TRBV4-1,NA
TGTGCCAGCAGCCAAGAAGGAACTCTCTACGAGCAGTACTTC,CASSQEGTLYEQYF,NA,TRBJ2-7,14,TRBV14,few
TGTGCCAGCAGTTACTCGTATCAGTACAATGAGCAGTTCTTC,CASSYSYQYNEQFF,NA,TRBJ2-1,14,TRBV6-2/TRBV6-3,few
TGTGCCAGCAGCTTAGGGAGGGTAGGGGTGGATACGCAGTATTTT,CASSLGRVGVDTQYF,NA,TRBJ2-3,15,TRBV7-2,NA
TGTGCCAGCCGCGAGCGCCCTTACAATGAGCAGTTCTTC,CASRERPYNEQFF,NA,TRBJ2-1,13,TRBV2,NA
TGTGCCAGCAGCTTGGGACACCGCAGTGCGTACAATGAGCAGTTCTTC,CASSLGHRSAYNEQFF,NA,TRBJ2-1,16,TRBV7-6,many
TGTGCCAGCAGCTTGGGACACAGCAAAAACATTCAGTACTTC,CASSLGHSKNIQYF,NA,TRBJ2-4,14,TRBV5-6,few
TGTGCCACCAGTGACGGTCAGGGGGCTGGACTATACAATGAGCAGTTCTTC,CATSDGQGAGLYNEQFF,TRBD1,TRBJ2-1,17,TRBV24-1,once
TGTGCCAGCAGGCAGAACAGGGGTCGTAATCAGCCCCAGCATTTT,CASRQNRGRNQPQHF,TRBD1,TRBJ1-5,15,TRBV12-3/TRBV12-4,NA
TGTGCCACCAGGGGGGGCGGGGTCTCTGGGGCCAACGTCCTGACTTTC,CATRGGGVSGANVLTF,NA,TRBJ2-6,16,TRBV27,NA
TGTGCCAGCAGCTTAACTGGGGACTCTGGAAACACCATATATTTT,CASSLTGDSGNTIYF,NA,TRBJ1-3,15,TRBV7-9,NA
TGTGCCACCAGCAGAGCAGGGACTACGGCCGAGCAGTACTTC,CATSRAGTTAEQYF,TRBD2,TRBJ2-7,14,TRBV15,NA
TGTGCCAGCAGCTTACTGGGACAGGGGAGAACTGAAGCTTTCTTT,CASSLLGQGRTEAFF,TRBD1,TRBJ1-1,15,TRBV7-4,NA
TGCGCCAGCAGCCAAGATCAGCTCAGAAACATTCAGTACTTC,CASSQDQLRNIQYF,NA,TRBJ2-4,14,TRBV4-3,few
TGTGCCAGCAGCGACGCCCAGGCCACTGAAGCTTTCTTT,CASSDAQATEAFF,NA,TRBJ1-1,13,TRBV5-8,few
TGTGCCAGCAGTTTAGCTGTTGCGAACACCGGGGAGCTGTTTTTT,CASSLAVANTGELFF,NA,TRBJ2-2,15,TRBV28,few
TGTGCCAGCAGTCGACAGGTTGGCTCCTACAATGAGCAGTTCTTC,CASSRQVGSYNEQFF,NA,TRBJ2-1,15,TRBV6-8,NA
TGTGCCAGCAACGCGGGACAGGTCCGAGATCAGCCCCAGCATTTT,CASNAGQVRDQPQHF,TRBD1,TRBJ1-5,15,TRBV12-3/TRBV12-4,NA
TGTGCCAGTAGCTCCAGAGGGGGAAGGTGGGCCAAAAACATTCAGTACTTC,CASSSRGGRWAKNIQYF,NA,TRBJ2-4,17,TRBV19,NA
TGTGCCAGCAGCCATCCGGGACCAATGGTCGAGCAGTACTTC,CASSHPGPMVEQYF,NA,TRBJ2-7,14,TRBV7-2,NA
TGCAGCGTCGCCTCGGGACACCAAAACCCCTACGAGCAGTACTTC,CSVASGHQNPYEQYF,NA,TRBJ2-7,15,TRBV29-1,NA
TGTGCCAGCAGTTATGGGAGACTAGCGGGAGTGTTCAATGAGCAGTTCTTC,CASSYGRLAGVFNEQFF,TRBD2,TRBJ2-1,17,TRBV6-2/TRBV6-3,few
TGTGCCAGCAGCCCGACAGGGGGCCATGGCTACACCTTC,CASSPTGGHGYTF,TRBD1,TRBJ1-2,13,TRBV7-6,NA
TGTGCCTGCCTCCCGGGAGGGGCCTACAATGAGCAGTTCTTC,CACLPGGAYNEQFF,TRBD2,TRBJ2-1,14,TRBV12-3/TRBV12-4,NA
TGTGCCAGCAGCTCTCTTGGCGGCAATGAGCAGTTCTTC,CASSSLGGNEQFF,NA,TRBJ2-1,13,TRBV7-2,NA
TGTGCCAGCAGCTTAGGTGGGTTTCCCTACGAGCAGTACTTC,CASSLGGFPYEQYF,NA,TRBJ2-7,14,TRBV7-2,NA
TGTGCCAGCTCACCTTACCGGGACAGCGTATGGGGCTACACCTTC,CASSPYRDSVWGYTF,TRBD1,TRBJ1-2,15,TRBV18,few
TGTGCCAGCACCCCGCAAGGCTACAATGAGCAGTTCTTC,CASTPQGYNEQFF,NA,TRBJ2-1,13,TRBV6-1,NA
TGTGCCAGCAGCTTACTGGGACCTACCGAGCAGTACTTC,CASSLLGPTEQYF,NA,TRBJ2-7,13,TRBV7-2,few
TGTGCCATCAGTGAGTCCCTGTTAGATACGCAGTATTTT,CAISESLLDTQYF,NA,TRBJ2-3,13,TRBV10-3,NA
TGTGCCAGCAGCTTAGCGAGACTAGGACAAACGCAGTATTTT,CASSLARLGQTQYF,NA,TRBJ2-3,14,TRBV7-2,NA
TGTGCCAGCAGCTTTGAGCGGGGGGGCACTTCCCCTAGCACAGATACGCAGTATTTT,CASSFERGGTSPSTDTQYF,TRBD2,TRBJ2-3,19,TRBV7-6,NA
TGCGCCAGCAGCCAAGATCTACCCCTACCCCCGTCGGGCTCCTACAATGAGCAGTTCTTC,CASSQDLPLPPSGSYNEQFF,NA,TRBJ2-1,20,TRBV4-3,few
TGTGCCAGCAGCTTAGCCCGTGGGTGGGAAGCTTTCTTT,CASSLARGWEAFF,NA,TRBJ1-1,13,TRBV7-8,few
TGTGCCAGCAGGGGTGGGGGGGCTACGCAGTATTTT,CASRGGGATQYF,NA,TRBJ2-3,12,TRBV2,NA
TGTGCCAGCAGTGGACTAGCGGGGGGGACCTACGAGCAGTACTTC,CASSGLAGGTYEQYF,TRBD2,TRBJ2-7,15,TRBV6-6,NA